Below are 12 T cell receptor beta chains sequenced from a single sample in a study of T cell responses to AZD1222 COVID-19 vaccine. Libraries were prepared by immunoSEQ multiplex PCR; TCRdb keeps only in-frame clonotypes and omits some of them. The sample records tens of thousands of clones, about nine tenths being singletons. The sequences come from peripheral blood, collected on day 0 of AZD1222 vaccination. The receptors stem from an adult in good health.

This clone was recorded only once. The rearrangement joins TRBV27 to TRBJ1-3; D perhaps matches TRBD1 (5 bases). The CDR3 is 14 residues long. Germline V gene sequence: CDR1 MNHEY, CDR2 SMNVEV (reference sequence). The V end was cut by 2 bases, the J end by 1 base, with 6 bases between. This CDR3 reads CASSLRGSGNTIYF. For the CDR3, the DNA is TGTGCCAGCAGTTTAAGGGGATCTGGAAACACCATATATTTT.

J is TRBJ2-1 and V is TRBV7-2; D is ambiguous. The CDR3 is 14 amino acids. V was cut by 4 bases and J by 6 bases, with 13 bases left in between. Germline values: CDR1 SGHTA, CDR2 FQGNSA. The CDR3: CASSSGSRFNEQFF. CDR3 bases: TGTGCCAGCAGCTCGGGCAGTAGATTCAATGAGCAGTTCTTC.

The genes are TRBV20-1 and TRBJ2-7; possibly TRBD2 for D (6 bases). The CDR3 extends over 13 amino acids. The V end was cut by 6 bases, the J end by 7 bases, with 19 bases between. CDR1 is DFQATT and CDR2 is SNEGSKA in the germline V gene (reference sequence). The CDR3 loop is CSASGQAAGEQYF. In DNA, the CDR3 is TGCAGTGCGAGTGGCCAGGCTGCGGGGGAGCAGTACTTC.

The chain employs TRBV4-1 and TRBJ1-3; 7 positions match TRBD1. CDR3 length: 14 amino acids. Germline lookup yields CDR1 MGHRA and CDR2 YSYEKL. With 3 bases clipped from V and 2 bases from J, the junction kept 1 base outside the gene matches. CDR3 bases: TGCGCCAGCAGCCAGACAGGGACTGGAAACACCATATATTTT. Translated, it gives CASSQTGTGNTIYF.

This chain joins TRBV19 and TRBJ2-1; no firm D call. The V gene's germline CDR1 is LNHDA and CDR2 SQIVND (reference sequence). The V end was cut by 3 bases, the J end by 2 bases, with 14 bases between. This CDR3 has 16 residues. CDR3 nucleotides: TGTGCCAGTAGTATGGGAAGACGGAAGACCTACAATGAGCAGTTCTTC. Protein sequence: CASSMGRRKTYNEQFF.

V gene TRBV5-1 combines with J gene TRBJ1-6; D is uncertain. Germline CDR1 is SGHRS and CDR2 is YFSETQ. The CDR3 runs 15 residues. Trimming took 0 bases from V and 5 from J, leaving 9 bases between them. The CDR3 sequence is CASSLASSNNSPLHF. The CDR3 coding sequence is TGCGCCAGCAGCTTGGCCAGTAGTAATAATTCACCCCTCCACTTT.

This chain joins TRBV29-1 and TRBJ1-2; D is unclear. The V end was cut by 4 bases, the J end by 8 bases, with 20 bases between. CDR1 and CDR2 from the germline V gene are SQVTM and ANQGSEA. The CDR3 is 14 amino acids. CDR3 sequence reads: CSVGVTWESGGYTF. DNA of the CDR3: TGCAGCGTTGGAGTTACTTGGGAATCGGGGGGCTACACCTTC.

The genes are TRBV12-5 and TRBJ1-5; D call uncertain. CDR1 and CDR2 from the germline V gene are LGHNT and FRNRAP. Trimming removed 1 base at V and 5 bases at J, with 18 bases between. The CDR3 runs to 17 residues. Written as DNA, the CDR3 is TGTGCTAGTGGTTTGGGCGGGTCGGTTGGGTTTTATCAGCCCCAGCATTTT. It is translated as CASGLGGSVGFYQPQHF.

Only one count was recorded for this clone. The rearrangement joins TRBV12-3 or TRBV12-4 to TRBJ1-5; D unresolved. V shed 3 bases and J shed 6 bases, with 9 bases lying between them. The CDR3 runs to 13 residues. The chain's CDR3 is CASSLNPSQPQHF. In nucleotides, the CDR3 is TGTGCCAGCAGTTTGAACCCCAGTCAGCCCCAGCATTTT.

J is TRBJ2-7 and V is TRBV5-6, with TRBD1 identical over 10 bases. The CDR3 covers 16 residues. V lost 2 bases, J lost 0 bases, and 5 bases stayed unmatched. The germline V gene has CDR1 SGHDT and CDR2 YYEEEE. In DNA form, the CDR3 reads TGTGCCAGCAGCTTAGAGGGACAGGGGAGCTCCTACGAGCAGTACTTC. Encoded protein: CASSLEGQGSSYEQYF.

The J gene is TRBJ1-2, the V gene TRBV3-1 (or the pseudogene TRBV3-2); no definite D call. CDR3 length equals 13 residues. Trimming cost V 4 bases and J 4 bases, with 10 bases left between them. CDR1 and CDR2 (germline): LGHDT, YNNKEL (reference sequence). The CDR3 loop reads CASSPGLPYGYTF. In nucleotides, the CDR3 is TGTGCCAGCAGCCCCGGCTTACCCTATGGCTACACCTTC.

The chain employs TRBV3-1 (or the pseudogene TRBV3-2) and TRBJ1-2; 7 nucleotides agree with TRBD1. V shed 4 bases, J shed 4 bases, and the junction held 9 bases outside the gene matches. Germline CDR1 reads LGHDT; CDR2 reads YNNKEL (reference sequence). The CDR3 has 15 residues. The CDR3 is CASSPRGRGFYGYTF. The CDR3 coding sequence is TGTGCCAGCAGCCCTCGTGGCAGGGGGTTCTATGGCTACACCTTC.